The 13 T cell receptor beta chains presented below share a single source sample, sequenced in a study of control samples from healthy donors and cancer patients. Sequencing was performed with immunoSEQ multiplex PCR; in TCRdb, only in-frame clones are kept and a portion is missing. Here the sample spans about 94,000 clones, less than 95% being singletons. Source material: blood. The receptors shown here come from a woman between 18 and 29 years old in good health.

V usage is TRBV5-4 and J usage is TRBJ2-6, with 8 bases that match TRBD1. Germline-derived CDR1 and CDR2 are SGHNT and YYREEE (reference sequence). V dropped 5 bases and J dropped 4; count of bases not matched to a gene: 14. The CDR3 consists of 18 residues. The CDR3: CASSSQTGVFSGANVLTF. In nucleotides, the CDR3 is TGTGCCAGCAGTAGTCAGACAGGGGTTTTTTCCGGGGCCAACGTCCTGACTTTC.

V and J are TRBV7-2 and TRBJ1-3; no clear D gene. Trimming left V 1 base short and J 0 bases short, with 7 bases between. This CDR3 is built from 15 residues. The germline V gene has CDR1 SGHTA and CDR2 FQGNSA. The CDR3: CASSLDWSSGNTIYF. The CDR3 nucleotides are TGTGCCAGCAGCTTAGACTGGAGCTCTGGAAACACCATATATTTT.

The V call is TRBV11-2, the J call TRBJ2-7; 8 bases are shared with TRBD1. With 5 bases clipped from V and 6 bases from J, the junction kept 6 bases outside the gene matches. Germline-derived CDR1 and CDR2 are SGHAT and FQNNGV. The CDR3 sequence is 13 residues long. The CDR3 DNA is TGTGCCAGCAGCCAGACAGGGGAGAGCGAGCAGTACTTC. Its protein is CASSQTGESEQYF.

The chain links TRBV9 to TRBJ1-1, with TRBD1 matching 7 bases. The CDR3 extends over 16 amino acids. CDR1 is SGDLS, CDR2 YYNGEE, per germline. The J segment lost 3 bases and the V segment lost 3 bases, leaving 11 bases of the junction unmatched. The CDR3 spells CASSEGTASTDTEAFF. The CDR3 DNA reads TGTGCCAGCAGCGAGGGGACAGCTTCTACAGACACTGAAGCTTTCTTT.

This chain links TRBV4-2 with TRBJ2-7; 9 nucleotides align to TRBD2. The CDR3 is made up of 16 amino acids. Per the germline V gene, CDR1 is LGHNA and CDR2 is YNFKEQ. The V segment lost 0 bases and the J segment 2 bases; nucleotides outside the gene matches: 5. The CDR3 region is CASSQENSGGPYEQYF. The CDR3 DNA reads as TGTGCCAGCAGCCAAGAAAATAGCGGGGGCCCCTACGAGCAGTACTTC.

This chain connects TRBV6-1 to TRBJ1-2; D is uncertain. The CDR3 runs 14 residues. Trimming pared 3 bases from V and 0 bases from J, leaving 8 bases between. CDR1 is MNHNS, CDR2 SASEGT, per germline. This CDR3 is CASSESDSNYGYTF. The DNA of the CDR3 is TGTGCCAGCAGTGAGTCGGATTCTAACTATGGCTACACCTTC.

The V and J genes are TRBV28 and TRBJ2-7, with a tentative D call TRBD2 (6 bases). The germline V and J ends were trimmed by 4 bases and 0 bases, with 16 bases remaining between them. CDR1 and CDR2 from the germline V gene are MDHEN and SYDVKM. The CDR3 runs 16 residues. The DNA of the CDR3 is TGTGCCAGCAGTTGGGACGCGGGGCCCTCCTCCTACGAGCAGTACTTC. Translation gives CASSWDAGPSSYEQYF.

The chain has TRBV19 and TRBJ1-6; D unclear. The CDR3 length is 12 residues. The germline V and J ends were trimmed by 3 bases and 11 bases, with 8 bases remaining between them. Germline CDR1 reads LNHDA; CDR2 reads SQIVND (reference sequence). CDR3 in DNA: TGTGCCAGTAGTATCCCCGGGACACCCCTCCACTTT. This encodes CASSIPGTPLHF.

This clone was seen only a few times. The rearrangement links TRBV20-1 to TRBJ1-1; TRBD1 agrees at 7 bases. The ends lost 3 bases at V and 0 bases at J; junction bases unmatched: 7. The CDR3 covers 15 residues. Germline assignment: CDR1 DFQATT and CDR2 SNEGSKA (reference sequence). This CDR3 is CSASPGGRVNTEAFF. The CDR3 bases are TGCAGTGCTAGTCCAGGGGGTAGGGTGAACACTGAAGCTTTCTTT.

CDR3 loop: CSAGKLDEQYF. In DNA form, the CDR3 reads TGCAGCGCCGGGAAGCTAGATGAGCAGTACTTC. The V gene is TRBV29-1, the J gene TRBJ2-7; TRBD2 might be the D (5 bases). The CDR3 has 11 residues. Per germline, CDR1 SQVTM and CDR2 ANQGSEA. With 7 bases removed from V and 7 bases from J, the gap between germline ends came to 14 bases.

The CDR3 here is CASSPRVGLYNEQFF. CDR3 bases: TGTGCCAGCAGCCCCCGGGTGGGCCTTTACAATGAGCAGTTCTTC. This chain joins TRBV7-2 and TRBJ2-1; no reliable D call. CDR1 is SGHTA, CDR2 FQGNSA, per germline. The length of the CDR3 is 15 residues. The V and J ends lost 5 bases and 4 bases respectively, with 15 bases between them. The full variable domain, completed using reference TRBV7-2 and TRBJ2-1, is GAGVSQSPSNKVTEKGKDVELRCDPISGHTALYWYRQSLGQGLEFLIYFQGNSAPDKSGLPSDRFSAERTGGSVSTLTIQRTQQEDSAVYLCASSPRVGLYNEQFFGPGTRLTVL.

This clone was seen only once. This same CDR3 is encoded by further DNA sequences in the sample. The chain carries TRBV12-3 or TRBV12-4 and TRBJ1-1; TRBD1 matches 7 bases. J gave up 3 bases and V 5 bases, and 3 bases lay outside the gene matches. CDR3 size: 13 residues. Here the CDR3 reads CASSRQGDTEAFF. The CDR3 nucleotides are TGTGCCAGCAGTCGACAGGGCGACACTGAAGCTTTCTTT.

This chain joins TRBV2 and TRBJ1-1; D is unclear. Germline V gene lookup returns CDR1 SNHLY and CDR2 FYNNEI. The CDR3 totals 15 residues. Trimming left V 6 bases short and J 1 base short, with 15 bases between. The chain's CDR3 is CASSAQTGKNTEAFF. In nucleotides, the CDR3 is TGTGCCAGCAGCGCGCAGACCGGAAAGAACACTGAAGCTTTCTTT. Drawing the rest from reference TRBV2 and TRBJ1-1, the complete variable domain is EPEVTQTPSHQVTQMGQEVILRCVPISNHLYFYWYRQILGQKVEFLVSFYNNEISEKSEIFDDQFSVERPDGSNFTLKIRSTKLEDSAMYFCASSAQTGKNTEAFFGQGTRLTVV.